This TCR beta chain is drawn from a study of shared clonotypes between healthy human individuals. Overall study context: For every donor, three CD4 naive, three CD4 memory, two CD8 naive and one CD8 memory plates were used.

Trimming cost V 0 bases and J 6 bases, with 9 bases left between them. The CDR3 spans 14 residues. Germline V gene data show CDR1 as MNHEY and CDR2 as SVGAGI. Measured with immunoSEQ multiplex PCR; TCRdb has only the in-frame clones, and not every one. This sample has 2 million to 3 million clones; approximately 92% occur once, and the top ten carry roughly 0.13%. The sample was naive CD4+ T cells sorted from blood. Subset: CD45RA+ positively selected. V usage is TRBV6-5 and J usage is TRBJ1-5; no clear D gene. The source of this sequence is a man aged 18 to 35 in good health. The CDR3 region is CASSYSGPGQPQHF. The DNA of the CDR3 is TGTGCCAGCAGTTACTCGGGCCCCGGTCAGCCCCAGCATTTT.